This TCR beta chain was sequenced during a study of T-cell reconstitution after alpha-beta-depleted transplantation in children. It was with unique molecular identifiers that the TCRbeta library was prepared. MiXCR, applied by TCRdb to the PCR reads, yields one record per CDR3 protein. The sample has 450,000 to 550,000 distinct CDR3 sequences, approximately 10% seen once. Study results and limitations: Expanded graft clones, several hundred of them, were reportedly the source of alpha-beta T cells about two months after transplant.

In the case of this clonotype: Antigen: not known.

This CDR3 is 16 amino acids long. The ends were cut back, 1 base at V and 0 bases at J, with 8 bases in the middle. Germline CDR1 reads KGHDR; CDR2 reads SFDVKD. The sequencing here drew on PBMCs, mostly from graft donor cells, taken 180 days after TCRalphabeta/CD19-depleted stem cell transplant. This sequence was found in a female patient between 2 and 15 years old who had a stem cell transplant for aplastic anemia, so the T cells may come from the graft donor. V is TRBV24-1 and J is TRBJ2-2; D is unresolved. For the CDR3, the DNA is TGTGCCACCAGTGATTTCTGGCACGCGAACACCGGGGAGCTGTTTTTT. Its translation is CATSDFWHANTGELFF.